This is a list of T cell receptor beta chains from one sample in a study of technical replicates of blood from a handful of donors. The method was immunoSEQ multiplex PCR; TCRdb's version includes in-frame clones alone and lacks a portion of them. The sample lists 70,000 to 85,000 clones, about 97% occurring once. The sequenced sample consisted of T cells isolated from PBMCs. These receptor sequences come from a human donor in good health. Each CDR3 is given with its conserved first and last residue. Each record gives: D gene, J gene, clone size, V gene, CDR3 protein, CDR3 DNA. A D gene is named only where the DNA matches it firmly. Only part of the rows carry a size: once, few, many, or a class if the clone is expanded.

- TRBJ1-3 - TRBV13 CASSLERGGIRSVGNTIYF TGTGCCAGCAGCTTAGAAAGAGGTGGCATCCGGTCCGTTGGAAACACCATATATTTT
TRBD2 TRBJ2-5 - TRBV10-3 CAISTRTSDQETQYF TGTGCCATCTCCACCCGGACTAGCGATCAAGAGACCCAGTACTTC
- TRBJ1-2 once TRBV2 CASSRTGQAGFGYTF TGTGCCAGCAGTCGGACCGGCCAGGCAGGGTTCGGCTACACCTTC
TRBD2 TRBJ2-1 - TRBV5-1 CASSPTITSGGYNEQFF TGCGCCAGCAGCCCTACCATCACTAGCGGGGGGTACAATGAGCAGTTCTTC
TRBD2 TRBJ2-3 - TRBV6-4 CASSEAILAGEDTQYF TGTGCCAGCAGTGAAGCGATTCTAGCGGGAGAAGATACGCAGTATTTT
- TRBJ2-7 - TRBV19 CASSIVGTVNYEQYF TGTGCCAGTAGTATAGTGGGGACTGTAAACTACGAGCAGTACTTC
TRBD2 TRBJ2-1 - TRBV6-4 CASSERGGNNEQFF TGTGCCAGCAGTGAGCGGGGGGGAAACAATGAGCAGTTCTTC
TRBD1 TRBJ2-5 - TRBV5-1 CASSSLGTGLETQYF TGCGCCAGCAGCTCGCTGGGGACAGGGTTAGAGACCCAGTACTTC
TRBD2 TRBJ2-1 - TRBV10-3 CAISLSNGWRGGYNEQFF TGTGCCATCAGTCTCAGTAATGGATGGCGGGGGGGATACAATGAGCAGTTCTTC
TRBD1 TRBJ2-7 - TRBV10-1 CASSESGGANNEQYF TGCGCCAGCAGTGAGTCAGGGGGCGCGAACAACGAGCAGTACTTC
- TRBJ2-3 - TRBV9 CASSSHGGRGADTQYF TGTGCCAGCAGCTCCCACGGCGGGCGCGGGGCAGATACGCAGTATTTT
TRBD1 TRBJ1-3 - TRBV5-1 CASSLWTGSGNTIYF TGCGCCAGCAGCTTGTGGACAGGGTCCGGAAACACCATATATTTT
TRBD2 TRBJ2-5 - TRBV20-1 CSASPTSGRDF TGCAGTGCTAGCCCAACTAGCGGGAGGGACTTC
TRBD2 TRBJ2-3 - TRBV11-2 CASSRDLGTSGRGTQYF TGTGCCAGCAGCCGGGACCTAGGCACTAGCGGTCGAGGTACGCAGTATTTT
TRBD1 TRBJ2-5 - TRBV5-4 CASSPAGGRGETQYF TGTGCCAGCAGCCCGGCAGGGGGTCGGGGAGAGACCCAGTACTTC
TRBD1 TRBJ1-1 - TRBV10-3 CATSTGVEAFF TGTGCCACCTCAACAGGGGTTGAAGCTTTCTTT
TRBD1 TRBJ1-1 - TRBV6-1 CASSEGASTEAFF TGTGCCAGCAGCGAGGGGGCCAGCACTGAAGCTTTCTTT
- TRBJ2-6 - TRBV11-2 CASSLGGGGVGANVLTF TGTGCCAGCAGCTTAGGGGGAGGGGGTGTTGGGGCCAACGTCCTGACTTTC
- TRBJ1-3 - TRBV11-3 CASSLEGRSGNTIYF TGTGCCAGCAGCTTAGAGGGCCGCTCTGGAAACACCATATATTTT
TRBD1 TRBJ1-1 - TRBV5-1 CASSLGRGRFDTEAFF TGCGCCAGCAGCTTGGGCAGGGGGCGCTTTGACACTGAAGCTTTCTTT
- TRBJ2-2 - TRBV5-1 CASSFRQKPNTGELFF TGCGCCAGCAGCTTCCGACAGAAACCGAACACCGGGGAGCTGTTTTTT
- TRBJ1-2 - TRBV2 CASSDRTRTYGYTF TGTGCCAGCAGTGACCGGACAAGAACCTATGGCTACACCTTC
- TRBJ1-2 few TRBV5-1 CASSLGRGSTGGYTF TGCGCCAGCAGCTTGGGGAGGGGTTCAACGGGTGGCTACACCTTC
TRBD2 TRBJ2-1 - TRBV13 CASSLGLAGGPRNEQFF TGTGCCAGCAGCTTAGGTTTAGCGGGAGGGCCTAGGAATGAGCAGTTCTTC
- TRBJ1-1 - TRBV4-1 CASSQDRGITEAFF TGCGCCAGCAGCCAAGATCGGGGTATCACTGAAGCTTTCTTT
- TRBJ2-2 - TRBV27 CASSQGTRNTGELFF TGTGCCAGCAGCCAAGGGACAAGGAACACCGGGGAGCTGTTTTTT
- TRBJ1-5 - TRBV6-5 CASSHTYSNQPQHF TGTGCCAGCAGCCACACATACAGCAATCAGCCCCAGCATTTT
- TRBJ1-4 once TRBV5-1 CASSLGQINEKLFF TGCGCCAGCAGCTTGGGACAGATTAATGAAAAACTGTTTTTT
TRBD2 TRBJ2-1 - TRBV19 CASSIRGLAGGLSDEQFF TGTGCCAGTAGTATCCGGGGCCTAGCGGGGGGGCTTTCGGATGAGCAGTTCTTC
TRBD1 TRBJ1-2 - TRBV2 CASSETGTGTIYGYTF TGTGCCAGCAGTGAGACAGGGACAGGGACTATCTATGGCTACACCTTC
- TRBJ1-2 - TRBV6-1 CASSALTGAYGYTF TGTGCCAGCAGTGCCCTGACAGGTGCTTATGGCTACACCTTC
TRBD1 TRBJ2-1 - TRBV5-1 CASSLGTGVVNEQFF TGCGCCAGCAGCCTCGGGACAGGGGTCGTAAATGAGCAGTTCTTC
- TRBJ1-5 - TRBV6-4 CASSAQRDQPQHF TGTGCCAGCAGTGCCCAGCGGGATCAGCCCCAGCATTTT
- TRBJ2-5 once TRBV7-3 CASSLANEETQYF TGTGCCAGCAGCTTAGCTAATGAAGAGACCCAGTACTTC
TRBD1 TRBJ2-2 - TRBV15 CATSYGQGYTGELFF TGTGCCACCAGCTACGGACAGGGGTACACCGGGGAGCTGTTTTTT
TRBD2 TRBJ2-5 - TRBV9 CASSVAGGFQETQYF TGTGCCAGCAGCGTAGCGGGGGGTTTCCAAGAGACCCAGTACTTC
TRBD1 TRBJ1-5 - TRBV6-5 CASSSTGGLINQPQHF TGTGCCAGCAGTTCCACAGGGGGGCTGATCAATCAGCCCCAGCATTTT